These 25 T cell receptor beta chains came from one sample sequenced in a study of control samples from healthy donors and cancer patients. TCRdb's table, derived via immunoSEQ multiplex PCR, lists solely in-frame clones and lacks some. The repertoire has roughly 120,000 clones, about 89% of them found once; the top ten carry approximately 18%. Material: blood. The source of these receptors is a woman aged 45-59 years in good health.

This chain links TRBV27 with TRBJ2-2; D remains unclear. Germline assignment: CDR1 MNHEY and CDR2 SMNVEV (reference sequence). The CDR3 sequence is 14 residues long. Between the trimmed V and J ends, which lost 0 bases and 6 bases, there was a span of 8 bases. Here the CDR3 reads CASSLSRSAGELFF. The CDR3 region has the DNA TGTGCCAGCAGTTTATCCAGGAGCGCCGGGGAGCTGTTTTTT.

This chain links TRBV6-2 or TRBV6-3 with TRBJ1-3; D is undetermined. CDR3 length: 13 residues. V dropped 0 bases and J dropped 4 bases, with 4 bases sitting between them. Germline CDR1 MNHEY, CDR2 SVGEGT. CDR3 in amino acids: CASSYSAGNTIYF. For the CDR3, the DNA is TGTGCCAGCAGTTACTCGGCAGGAAACACCATATATTTT.

This rearrangement joins TRBV24-1 to TRBJ1-5; weak D call: TRBD1 (6 bases). Germline V lookup: CDR1 KGHDR, CDR2 SFDVKD. CDR3 length equals 16 residues. V was clipped by 3 bases and J by 6 bases, with 17 bases between them. Here the CDR3 DNA reads TGTGCCACCAGTGATCCAAGGCCCTGGGGGCTTCAGCCCCAGCATTTT. Translation: CATSDPRPWGLQPQHF.

This chain joins TRBV5-6 and TRBJ2-3, with TRBD1 as a possible D gene (5 bases). V gave up 3 bases and J gave up 1 base, with 9 bases separating them. In germline, CDR1 is SGHDT, CDR2 YYEEEE. This CDR3 spans 14 amino acids. The CDR3 loop reads CASSSLGGTDTQYF. In DNA, the CDR3 is TGTGCCAGCAGCTCCTTAGGGGGCACAGATACGCAGTATTTT.

The V gene is TRBV6-5, the J gene TRBJ2-5; weak D call: TRBD2 (5 bases). V lost 4 bases and J lost 5, with 11 bases in between. CDR1 MNHEY and CDR2 SVGAGI come from the germline V gene. This CDR3 region has 13 residues. CDR3: CASSSEEAETQYF. The CDR3 DNA is TGTGCCAGCAGTTCGGAGGAGGCGGAGACCCAGTACTTC.

The chain is built from TRBV19 and TRBJ1-4; D not certain. Trimming removed 5 bases at V and 0 bases at J, with 10 bases between. Germline V gene sequence: CDR1 LNHDA, CDR2 SQIVND (reference sequence). The CDR3 is made up of 15 amino acids. This chain's CDR3 is CASSVAQTTNEKLFF. CDR3 nucleotides: TGTGCCAGTAGTGTCGCGCAAACAACTAATGAAAAACTGTTTTTT.

This clone was detected a few times. The V call is TRBV23-1, the J call TRBJ1-3; 9 bases fit TRBD1. TRBV23-1 is identified as an open reading frame with a role that is uncertain. V lost 4 bases and J lost 7; bases outside the gene matches: 2. The CDR3 contains 13 residues. The CDR3 spells CASSRQGVNTIYF. The CDR3 DNA is TGCGCCAGCAGTCGACAGGGGGTGAACACCATATATTTT.

The chain links TRBV19 to TRBJ2-1, with D possibly being TRBD2 (6 bases). V gave up 5 bases and J gave up 4 bases, with 12 bases separating them. The CDR3 loop spans 14 amino acids. Looked up from germline, CDR1 is LNHDA and CDR2 is SQIVND (reference sequence). The CDR3 sequence is CASSSGETYNEQFF. DNA of the CDR3: TGTGCCAGTAGTTCGGGGGAAACGTACAATGAGCAGTTCTTC.

The V gene is TRBV12-3 or TRBV12-4, the J gene TRBJ1-1; tentative D call: TRBD1 (5 bases). The CDR3 runs 12 residues. Trimming left V 10 bases short and J 1 base short, with 10 bases between. Here the CDR3 DNA reads TGTGCCACCCAGGGCAGGAACACTGAAGCTTTCTTT. Translating gives CATQGRNTEAFF.

The chain uses TRBV7-6 and TRBJ2-3, with a tentative D call TRBD2 (5 bases). V lost 1 base, J lost 3 bases, and 11 bases lay in between. Germline lookup yields CDR1 SGHVS and CDR2 FNYEAQ. This CDR3 is 15 amino acids long. The CDR3 DNA reads as TGTGCCAGCAGCTTAGGGCTAGCCGTAACAGATACGCAGTATTTT. This encodes CASSLGLAVTDTQYF.

On this clone: The same CDR3 arises from other DNA sequences in this sample as well. This chain joins TRBV6-6 and TRBJ1-1; D not certain. Trimming took 0 bases from V and 4 from J, leaving 6 bases between them. Per the germline V gene, CDR1 is MNHNY and CDR2 is SVGAGI (reference sequence). This CDR3 spans 13 amino acids. The CDR3 sequence is CASSYSPGTEAFF. The CDR3 coding sequence is TGTGCCAGCAGTTACTCACCAGGCACTGAAGCTTTCTTT.

The chain is built from TRBV7-9 and TRBJ1-2; D remains ambiguous. CDR3 length: 13 residues. Germline V lookup: CDR1 SEHNR, CDR2 FQNEAQ (reference sequence). V was trimmed by 3 bases and J by 4 bases, leaving 9 bases between them. The CDR3 nucleotides read TGTGCCAGCAGCTTCCAACAACCCTATGGCTACACCTTC. Protein product: CASSFQQPYGYTF.

This clone was counted ten times or more. This chain links TRBV9 with TRBJ2-6, with D perhaps matching TRBD2 (5 bases). The V gene's germline CDR1 is SGDLS and CDR2 YYNGEE. Trimming removed 5 bases from V and 4 bases from J, with 10 bases in between. This CDR3 is built from 14 residues. CDR3 amino acids: CASREGGGANVLTF. CDR3 coding DNA: TGTGCCAGCAGGGAAGGAGGAGGGGCCAACGTCCTGACTTTC.

This clone has just a few counts. The junction shows a germline mismatch at one end, possibly a read error. The chain uses TRBV11-2 and TRBJ1-2; D is perhaps TRBD1 (6 bases). The CDR3 consists of 13 residues. The germline gives CDR1 SGHAT, CDR2 FQNNGV. CDR3 bases: TGTGCCAGCCGCTTGGGGGGCCAGGATGGCTACACCTTC. Translation gives CASRLGGQDGYTF.

This clone was recorded only once. The chain couples TRBV7-2 to TRBJ2-1; 7 bases are a match to TRBD1. V lost 4 bases, J lost 4 bases, and 1 base stayed unmatched. CDR1 and CDR2 from the germline V gene are SGHTA and FQGNSA. The CDR3 is made up of 13 amino acids. The CDR3, as DNA: TGTGCCAGCAGCTGGGACAGTTACAATGAGCAGTTCTTC. Protein sequence: CASSWDSYNEQFF.

V usage is TRBV7-6 and J usage is TRBJ2-5; D is possibly TRBD1 or TRBD2 (5 bases each). CDR3 size: 16 residues. CDR1 is SGHVS, CDR2 FNYEAQ, per germline. Trimming removed 3 bases at V and 5 bases at J, with 19 bases between. CDR3 loop: CASSFGRGTREETQYF. DNA of the CDR3: TGTGCCAGCAGCTTTGGACGGGGCACTAGGGAGGAGACCCAGTACTTC. Drawing the rest from reference TRBV7-6 and TRBJ2-5, the complete variable domain is GAGVSQSPRYKVTKRGQDVALRCDPISGHVSLYWYRQALGQGPEFLTYFNYEAQQDKSGLPNDRFSAERPEGSISTLTIQRTEQRDSAMYRCASSFGRGTREETQYFGPGTRLLVL.

The chain joins TRBV5-8 to TRBJ2-3, with 8 bases identical to TRBD1. V lost 0 bases, J lost 6 bases, and 0 bases stayed unmatched. The CDR3 is 13 residues long. Germline lookup yields CDR1 SGHTS and CDR2 YDEGEE. This chain's CDR3 is CASSLGQGDTQYF. CDR3 coding DNA: TGTGCCAGCAGCTTGGGACAGGGGGATACGCAGTATTTT. The full variable domain, its missing parts supplied by reference TRBV5-8 and TRBJ2-3, is EAGVTQSPTHLIKTRGQQATLRCSPISGHTSVYWYQQALGLGLQFLLWYDEGEERNRGNFPPRFSGRQFPNYSSELNVNALELEDSALYLCASSLGQGDTQYFGPGTRLTVL.

The chain couples TRBV19 to TRBJ1-3; D might be TRBD1 (5 bases). There are 16 residues in the CDR3. V lost 10 bases to trimming and J lost 0 bases, with 19 bases between them. Germline CDR1 reads LNHDA; CDR2 reads SQIVND (reference sequence). DNA of the CDR3: TGTGCCACCAAAGGCCAACAGGTCAGCTCTGGAAACACCATATATTTT. Amino acids: CATKGQQVSSGNTIYF.

V and J are TRBV11-2 and TRBJ1-2; TRBD1 matches at 9 bases. CDR1 is SGHAT and CDR2 is FQNNGV in the germline V gene. With V trimmed by 4 bases and J by 11 bases, 11 bases remained unmatched. CDR3 length: 14 residues. CDR3 protein: CASSSVGQGPEYTF. The DNA for the CDR3 is TGTGCCAGCAGCTCCGTGGGACAGGGTCCGGAGTACACCTTC.

The chain has TRBV4-1 and TRBJ2-1; D not certain. Germline V lookup: CDR1 MGHRA, CDR2 YSYEKL. Trimming stripped 2 bases from V and 7 bases from J, with 9 bases between. This CDR3 contains 13 residues. The CDR3 bases are TGCGCCAGCAGCCAACAATATCTTAATGAGCAGTTCTTC. Translation: CASSQQYLNEQFF.

The chain recombines TRBV6-1 with TRBJ1-2; D is unclear. The CDR3 covers 13 residues. Trimming cost V 2 bases and J 4 bases, with 8 bases left between them. Germline CDR1 reads MNHNS; CDR2 reads SASEGT. The CDR3 bases are TGTGCCAGCAGTGAATCCTGGAGCTATGGCTACACCTTC. Protein sequence: CASSESWSYGYTF.

In this sample, this clone turned up once. The chain has TRBV27 and TRBJ1-4; possible D gene TRBD1, 6 bases. Germline V gene sequence: CDR1 MNHEY, CDR2 SMNVEV (reference sequence). The CDR3 is 16 residues long. V was cut by 5 bases and J by 0 bases, with 13 bases left in between. The CDR3 DNA sequence: TGTGCCAGCAGTCTCCAGGGGTATGCAACTAATGAAAAACTGTTTTTT. Translation: CASSLQGYATNEKLFF.

This clone was observed a few times. V is TRBV7-2 and J is TRBJ1-1, with TRBD1 as a possible D gene (6 bases). Germline V lookup: CDR1 SGHTA, CDR2 FQGNSA. Trimming took off 1 base at V and 3 bases at J, with 6 bases between the two ends. The CDR3 has 13 residues. CDR3 DNA: TGTGCCAGCAGCTTAGACAGGGACACTGAAGCTTTCTTT. This gives the protein CASSLDRDTEAFF.

V and J are TRBV18 and TRBJ1-1, with D unclear. This CDR3 spans 13 amino acids. V was trimmed by 3 bases and J by 8 bases, leaving 13 bases between them. Germline-derived CDR1 and CDR2 are KGHSH and LQKENI. The CDR3 loop reads CASSPSRGSEAFF. The CDR3 nucleotides are TGTGCCAGCTCACCTTCCCGGGGTTCGGAAGCTTTCTTT.

The chain joins TRBV24-1 to TRBJ2-3, with 7 bases lining up with TRBD1. There are 15 residues in the CDR3. Germline V gene sequence: CDR1 KGHDR, CDR2 SFDVKD. V lost 7 bases and J lost 2; bases outside the gene matches: 8. CDR3 DNA sequence: TGTGCCACCAGCCAAGGGGACAGTTACACAGATACGCAGTATTTT. Protein sequence: CATSQGDSYTDTQYF.